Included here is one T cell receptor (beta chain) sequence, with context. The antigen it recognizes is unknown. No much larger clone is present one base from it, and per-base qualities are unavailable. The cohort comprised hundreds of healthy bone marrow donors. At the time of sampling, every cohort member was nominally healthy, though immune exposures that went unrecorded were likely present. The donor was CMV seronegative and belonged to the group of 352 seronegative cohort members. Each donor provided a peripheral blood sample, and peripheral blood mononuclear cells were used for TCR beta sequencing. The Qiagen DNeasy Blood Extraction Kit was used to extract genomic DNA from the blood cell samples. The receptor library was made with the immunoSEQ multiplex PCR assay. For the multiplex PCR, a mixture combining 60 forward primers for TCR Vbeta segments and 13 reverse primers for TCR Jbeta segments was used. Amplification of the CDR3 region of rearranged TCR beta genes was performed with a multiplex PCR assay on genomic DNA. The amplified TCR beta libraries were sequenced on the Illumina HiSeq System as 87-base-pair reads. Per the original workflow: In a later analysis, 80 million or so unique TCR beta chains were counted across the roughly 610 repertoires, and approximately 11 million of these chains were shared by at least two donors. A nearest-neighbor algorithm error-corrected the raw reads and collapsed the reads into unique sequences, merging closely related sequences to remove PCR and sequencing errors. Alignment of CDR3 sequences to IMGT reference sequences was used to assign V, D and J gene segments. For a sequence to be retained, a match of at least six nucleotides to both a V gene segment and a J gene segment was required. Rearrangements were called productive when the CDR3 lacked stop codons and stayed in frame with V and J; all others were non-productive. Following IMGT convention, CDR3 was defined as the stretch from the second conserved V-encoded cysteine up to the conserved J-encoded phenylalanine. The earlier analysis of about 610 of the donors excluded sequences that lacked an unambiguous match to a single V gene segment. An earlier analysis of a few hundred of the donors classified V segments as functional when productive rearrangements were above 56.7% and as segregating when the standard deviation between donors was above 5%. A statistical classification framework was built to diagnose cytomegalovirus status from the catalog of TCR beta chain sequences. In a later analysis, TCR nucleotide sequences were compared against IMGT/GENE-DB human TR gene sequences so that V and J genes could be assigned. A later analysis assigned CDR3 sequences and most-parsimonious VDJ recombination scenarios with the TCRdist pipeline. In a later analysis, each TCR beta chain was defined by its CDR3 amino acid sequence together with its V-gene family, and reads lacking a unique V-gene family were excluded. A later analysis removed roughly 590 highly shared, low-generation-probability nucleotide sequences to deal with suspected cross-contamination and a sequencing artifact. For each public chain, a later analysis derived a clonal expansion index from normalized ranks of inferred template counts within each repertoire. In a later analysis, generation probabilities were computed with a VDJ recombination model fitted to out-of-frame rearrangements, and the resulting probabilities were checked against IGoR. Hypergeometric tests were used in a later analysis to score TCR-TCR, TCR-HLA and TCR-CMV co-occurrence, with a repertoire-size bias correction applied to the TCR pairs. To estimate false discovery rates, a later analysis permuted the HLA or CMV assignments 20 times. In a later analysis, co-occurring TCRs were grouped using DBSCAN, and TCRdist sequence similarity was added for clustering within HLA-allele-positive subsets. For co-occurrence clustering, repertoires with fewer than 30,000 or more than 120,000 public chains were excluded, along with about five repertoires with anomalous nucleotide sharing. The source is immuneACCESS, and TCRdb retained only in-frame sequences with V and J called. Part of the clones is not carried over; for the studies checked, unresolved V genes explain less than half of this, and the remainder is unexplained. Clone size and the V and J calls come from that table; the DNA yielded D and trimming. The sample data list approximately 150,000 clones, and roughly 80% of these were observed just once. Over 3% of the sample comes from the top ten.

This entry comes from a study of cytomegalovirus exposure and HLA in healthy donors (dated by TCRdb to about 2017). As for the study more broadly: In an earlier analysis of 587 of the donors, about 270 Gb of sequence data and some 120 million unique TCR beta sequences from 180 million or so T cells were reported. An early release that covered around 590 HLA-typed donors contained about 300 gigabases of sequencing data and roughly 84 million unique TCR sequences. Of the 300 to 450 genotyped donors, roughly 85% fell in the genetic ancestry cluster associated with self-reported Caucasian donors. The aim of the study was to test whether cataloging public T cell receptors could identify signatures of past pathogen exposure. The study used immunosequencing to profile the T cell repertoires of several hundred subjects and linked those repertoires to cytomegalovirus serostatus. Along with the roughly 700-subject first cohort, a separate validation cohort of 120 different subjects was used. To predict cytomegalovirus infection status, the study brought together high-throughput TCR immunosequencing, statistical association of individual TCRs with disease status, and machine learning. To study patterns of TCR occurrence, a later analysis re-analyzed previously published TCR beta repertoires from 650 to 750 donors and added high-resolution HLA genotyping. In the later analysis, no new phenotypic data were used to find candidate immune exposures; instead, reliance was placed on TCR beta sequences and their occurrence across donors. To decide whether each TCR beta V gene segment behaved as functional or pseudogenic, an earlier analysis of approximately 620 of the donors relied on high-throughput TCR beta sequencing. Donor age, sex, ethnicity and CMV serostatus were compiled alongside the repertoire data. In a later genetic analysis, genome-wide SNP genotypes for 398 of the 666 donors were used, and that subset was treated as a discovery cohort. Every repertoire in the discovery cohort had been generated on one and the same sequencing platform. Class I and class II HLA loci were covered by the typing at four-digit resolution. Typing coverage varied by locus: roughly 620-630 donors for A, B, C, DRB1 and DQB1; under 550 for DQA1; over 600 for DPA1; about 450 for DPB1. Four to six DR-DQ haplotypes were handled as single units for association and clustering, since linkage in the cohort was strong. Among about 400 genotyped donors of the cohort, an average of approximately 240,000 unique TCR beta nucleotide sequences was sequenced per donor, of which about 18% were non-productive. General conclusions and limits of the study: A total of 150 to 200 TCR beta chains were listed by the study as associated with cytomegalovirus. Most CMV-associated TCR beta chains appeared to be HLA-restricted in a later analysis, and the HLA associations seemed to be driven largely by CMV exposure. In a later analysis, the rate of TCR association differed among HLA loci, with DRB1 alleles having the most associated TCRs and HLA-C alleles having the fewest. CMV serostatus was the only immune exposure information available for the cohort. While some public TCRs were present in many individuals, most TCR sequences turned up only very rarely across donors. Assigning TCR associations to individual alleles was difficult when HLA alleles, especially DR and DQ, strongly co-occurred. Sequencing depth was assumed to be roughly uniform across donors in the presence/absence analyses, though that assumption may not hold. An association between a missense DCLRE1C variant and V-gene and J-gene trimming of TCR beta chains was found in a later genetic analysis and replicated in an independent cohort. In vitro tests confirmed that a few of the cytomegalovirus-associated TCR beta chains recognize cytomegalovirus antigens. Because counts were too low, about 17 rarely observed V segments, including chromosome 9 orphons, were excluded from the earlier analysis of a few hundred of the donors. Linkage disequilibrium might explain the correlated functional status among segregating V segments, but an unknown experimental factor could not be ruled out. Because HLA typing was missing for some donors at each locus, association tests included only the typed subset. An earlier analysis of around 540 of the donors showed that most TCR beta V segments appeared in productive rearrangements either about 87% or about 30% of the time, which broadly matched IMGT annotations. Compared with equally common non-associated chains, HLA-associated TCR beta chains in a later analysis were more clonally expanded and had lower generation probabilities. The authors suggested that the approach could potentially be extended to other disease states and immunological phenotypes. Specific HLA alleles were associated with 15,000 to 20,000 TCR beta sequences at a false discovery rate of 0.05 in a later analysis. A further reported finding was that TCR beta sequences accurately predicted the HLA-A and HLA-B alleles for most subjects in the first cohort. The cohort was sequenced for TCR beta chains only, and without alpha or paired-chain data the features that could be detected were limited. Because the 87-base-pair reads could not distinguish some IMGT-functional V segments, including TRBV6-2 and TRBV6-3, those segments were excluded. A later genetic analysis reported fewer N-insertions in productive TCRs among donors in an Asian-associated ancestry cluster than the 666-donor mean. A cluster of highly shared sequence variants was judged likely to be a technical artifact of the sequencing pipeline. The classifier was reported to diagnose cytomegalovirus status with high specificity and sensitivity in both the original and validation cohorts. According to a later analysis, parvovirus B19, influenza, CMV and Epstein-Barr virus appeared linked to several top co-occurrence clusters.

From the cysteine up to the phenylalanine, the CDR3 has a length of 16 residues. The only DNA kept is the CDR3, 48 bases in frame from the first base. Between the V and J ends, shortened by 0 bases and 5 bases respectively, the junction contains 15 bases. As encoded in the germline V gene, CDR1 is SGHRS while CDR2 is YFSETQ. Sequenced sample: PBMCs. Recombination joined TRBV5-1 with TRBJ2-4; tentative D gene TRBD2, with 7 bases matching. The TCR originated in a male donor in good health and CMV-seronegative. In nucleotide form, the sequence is TGCGCCAGCAGCTTGGTGGGGGGGCGAGGGGAAAACATTCAGTACTTC. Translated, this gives CASSLVGGRGENIQYF.